This T cell receptor (beta chain) stems from a study of molecular identifiers for immune sequencing clone quantification. Study observations and caveats: Detection of one spiked Jurkat cell's TCR RNA reportedly worked in about a million naive cells. Identical barcode-sharing TCR molecules could lead to underestimated sizes for highly expanded clones.

Preparation of naive CD8 libraries involved roughly 19,000 to 1,000,000 sorted cells and 10%, 30% or 50% RNA. Methods described previously, with TCR primers listed, were used for bulk TCR libraries. MiXCR, applied by TCRdb to the PCR reads, yields one record per CDR3 protein. The table lists approximately 550,000 distinct CDR3 sequences, over 20% of them singletons, with about 0.78% in the top ten. The CDR3 loop spans 15 amino acids. The germline gives CDR1 MDHEN, CDR2 SYDVKM. Trimming removed 6 bases from V and 4 bases from J; junction bases left unmatched: 7. With regard to this clonotype: The antigen remains undetermined. A much larger clonotype is one base distant, so this may be a read error.

The source is a human donor in good health. Some libraries in this study had Jurkat cell RNA spiked in. Material: naive CD8+ T cells from blood, with Jurkat cell RNA spiked in. Specified subset: FACS-sorted CD8+CD4-CCR7+CD45RA+ naive T cells. The rearrangement uses TRBV28 and TRBJ2-2; 8 bases agree with TRBD1. The CDR3 protein is CASSGAGGGTGELFF. CDR3 nucleotides: TGTGCCAGCAGCGGGGCAGGGGGCGGCACCGGGGAGCTGTTTTTT.